This T cell receptor beta chain was documented in a study of OX40 agonist ivuxolimab in advanced cancers. Study at large: The patients got ivuxolimab, which is an agonistic anti-OX40 (CD134) antibody.

The germline V and J ends were trimmed by 0 bases and 2 bases, with 8 bases remaining between them. The CDR3 loop spans 15 amino acids. The germline gives CDR1 MGHRA, CDR2 YSYEKL. The repertoire was sequenced with immunoSEQ multiplex PCR; TCRdb's copy has only in-frame clones and lacks some. The table records about 38,000 clones, roughly nine tenths of them present only once. Study-wide findings and caveats: At 0.1 to 3.0 mg/kg, CD4+ and CD8+ blood T cells expanded clonally by week 6. The average count of expanded clones was higher among CD8+ T cells than among CD4+.

With respect to this clone: Its antigen remains unknown.

This specimen was CD4+ or CD8+ T cells sorted from blood, taken in a trial of the OX40 agonist ivuxolimab. The TCR sequence derives from an adult with an advanced solid tumor such as melanoma, head and neck, liver or kidney cancer. V gene TRBV4-1 combines with J gene TRBJ1-3; D remains unclear. CDR3 bases: TGCGCCAGCAGCCAAGAAAGGGCGGCTGGAAACACCATATATTTT. This translates into CASSQERAAGNTIYF.